The 9 T cell receptor beta chains given below trace back to one sample, sequenced in a study of Ad26.COV2.S vaccination and SARS-CoV-2 variants. Treatment given: around 19 received Ad26.COV2.S at low or high dose, single or two shots; about 5 received placebo; per-sample allocation not given. Samples were taken on day 63 after the first vaccine or placebo injection. The repertoire was sequenced with immunoSEQ multiplex PCR; TCRdb's copy has only in-frame clones and lacks some. The table records about 350,000 clones, about 85% of them present only once. The sequenced sample was peripheral blood, obtained in a trial of Ad26.COV2.S vaccine versus placebo. The receptors were gathered from a person between 18 and 65 years old who received the Ad26.COV2.S COVID-19 vaccine or a placebo.

This clone was counted at least ten times. This rearrangement joins TRBV15 to TRBJ1-4, with D uncertain. The germline V gene encodes CDR1 LNHNV and CDR2 YYDKDF (reference sequence). Trimming left V 3 bases short and J 7 bases short, with 9 bases between. The CDR3 loop spans 13 amino acids. CDR3 protein: CATSRGLGEKLFF. The CDR3, as DNA: TGTGCCACCAGCAGGGGATTGGGTGAAAAACTGTTTTTT.

The CDR3 loop reads CAWSPGPKLFF. The CDR3 region has the DNA TGTGCCTGGAGCCCCGGACCGAAACTGTTTTTT. This chain connects TRBV30 to TRBJ1-4; no reliable D call. Trimming took off 3 bases at V and 11 bases at J, with 10 bases between the two ends. The CDR3 is 11 amino acids. CDR1 is GTSNPN and CDR2 is SVGIG in the germline V gene (reference sequence).

This rearrangement joins TRBV6-5 to TRBJ2-7; no clear D gene. Germline V lookup: CDR1 MNHEY, CDR2 SVGAGI. This CDR3 spans 15 amino acids. V dropped 0 bases and J dropped 0 bases, with 9 bases sitting between them. The CDR3 here is CASSYSLVFSYEQYF. The CDR3 DNA is TGTGCCAGCAGTTACTCACTCGTCTTCTCCTACGAGCAGTACTTC.

The V and J genes are TRBV27 and TRBJ1-3; D possibly corresponds to TRBD1 (5 bases). V was clipped by 0 bases and J by 2 bases, with 8 bases between them. Germline CDR1 reads MNHEY; CDR2 reads SMNVEV (reference sequence). CDR3 length: 15 amino acids. The CDR3 here is CASSLSGATGNTIYF. The CDR3 DNA sequence: TGTGCCAGCAGTTTATCAGGGGCTACTGGAAACACCATATATTTT.

The rearrangement uses TRBV27 and TRBJ1-5; a weak D match, TRBD1 (5 bases). V lost 3 bases and J 3 bases, leaving 9 bases between the germline ends. The CDR3 covers 14 residues. Germline V gives CDR1 MNHEY, CDR2 SMNVEV (reference sequence). The DNA of the CDR3 is TGTGCCAGCAGTTTTTCGGGGGTCAATCAGCCCCAGCATTTT. It yields the protein CASSFSGVNQPQHF.

The V and J genes are TRBV7-2 and TRBJ2-1; D not certain. Trimming removed 1 base from V and 1 base from J, with 5 bases in between. This CDR3 has 14 amino acids. Germline loops: CDR1 SGHTA, CDR2 FQGNSA. CDR3 sequence reads: CASSLVGSYNEQFF. CDR3 in DNA: TGTGCCAGCAGCTTAGTCGGGTCCTACAATGAGCAGTTCTTC.

The rearrangement links TRBV19 to TRBJ2-2, with D possibly matching TRBD1 (5 bases). Between the trimmed V and J ends, which lost 7 bases and 6 bases, there was a span of 15 bases. CDR3 size: 14 residues. The germline V gene encodes CDR1 LNHDA and CDR2 SQIVND (reference sequence). This CDR3 is CASIQGGASGELFF. The CDR3 nucleotides are TGTGCCAGTATCCAGGGTGGGGCCTCCGGGGAGCTGTTTTTT. The full variable domain, completed using reference TRBV19 and TRBJ2-2, is DGGITQSPKYLFRKEGQNVTLSCEQNLNHDAMYWYRQDPGQGLRLIYYSQIVNDFQKGDIAEGYSVSREKKESFPLTVTSAQKNPTAFYLCASIQGGASGELFFGEGSRLTVL.

The V and J genes are TRBV2 and TRBJ2-7; 8 bases are shared with TRBD1. Germline values: CDR1 SNHLY, CDR2 FYNNEI. V lost 1 base and J lost 1; bases outside the gene matches: 6. This CDR3 comprises 16 residues. The CDR3 nucleotides read TGTGCCAGCAGTGAAGGGGGCAGGGGGCAATCCTACGAGCAGTACTTC. Amino acids: CASSEGGRGQSYEQYF.

CDR3 in amino acids: CASSLTGTGGYTF. The CDR3 region has the DNA TGTGCCAGCAGTTTGACAGGGACAGGAGGCTACACCTTC. The rearrangement uses TRBV12-3 or TRBV12-4 and TRBJ1-2, with TRBD1 matching over 8 bases. CDR3 length: 13 amino acids. With 3 bases clipped from V and 8 bases from J, the junction kept 5 bases outside the gene matches.